This TCR beta chain was retrieved from a study of hypomethylating agent response in myelodysplastic syndrome. About the research overall: Patients with neither complete response nor hematologic improvement were classed non-responders.

Germline loops: CDR1 SGHDT, CDR2 YYEEEE. The V gene lost 0 bases and the J gene lost 5 bases, with 11 bases spanning the gap. The CDR3 spans 14 residues. Only one count was recorded for this clone. Two replicates of roughly 200 ng each gave 400 ng DNA per sample, survey resolution. Method: immunoSEQ multiplex PCR; TCRdb's copy keeps in-frame clones and lacks some. The table records several thousand clones, about 80% of them present only once. This receptor was obtained from a human donor with myelodysplastic syndrome. The V and J genes are TRBV5-6 and TRBJ2-5; D gene unclear. The specimen comprised bone marrow, sampled before or after starting hypomethylating agent treatment for myelodysplastic syndrome (not recorded which). Here the CDR3 reads CASSLAGVEETQYF. The CDR3 DNA is TGTGCCAGCAGCTTGGCTGGGGTGGAGGAGACCCAGTACTTC.